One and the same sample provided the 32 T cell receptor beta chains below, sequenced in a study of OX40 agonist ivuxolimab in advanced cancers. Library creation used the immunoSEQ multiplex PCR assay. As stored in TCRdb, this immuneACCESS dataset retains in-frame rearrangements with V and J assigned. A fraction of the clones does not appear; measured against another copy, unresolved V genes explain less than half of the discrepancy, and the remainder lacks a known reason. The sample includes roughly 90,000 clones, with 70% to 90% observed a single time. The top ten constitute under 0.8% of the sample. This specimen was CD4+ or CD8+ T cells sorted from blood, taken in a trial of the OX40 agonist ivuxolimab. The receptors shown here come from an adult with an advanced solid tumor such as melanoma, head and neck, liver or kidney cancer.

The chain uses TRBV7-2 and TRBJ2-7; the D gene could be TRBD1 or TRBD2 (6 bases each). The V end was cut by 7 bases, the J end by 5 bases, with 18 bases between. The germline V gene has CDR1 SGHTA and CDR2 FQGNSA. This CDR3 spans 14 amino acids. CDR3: CASTLGGPLNEQYF. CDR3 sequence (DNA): TGTGCCAGCACCCTAGGGGGGCCGTTGAACGAGCAGTACTTC.

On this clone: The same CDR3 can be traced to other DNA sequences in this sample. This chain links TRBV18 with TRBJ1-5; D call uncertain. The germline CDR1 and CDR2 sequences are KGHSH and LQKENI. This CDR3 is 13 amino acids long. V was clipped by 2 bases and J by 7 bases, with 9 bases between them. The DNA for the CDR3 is TGTGCCAGCTCACCAGGGGAGGACCAGCCCCAGCATTTT. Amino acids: CASSPGEDQPQHF.

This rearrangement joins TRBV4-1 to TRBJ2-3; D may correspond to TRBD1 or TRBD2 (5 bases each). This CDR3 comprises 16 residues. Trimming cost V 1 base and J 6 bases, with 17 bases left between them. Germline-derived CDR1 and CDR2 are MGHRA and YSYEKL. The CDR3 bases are TGCGCCAGCAGCCAAGTTGGGAGCAGGGATGCCGATACGCAGTATTTT. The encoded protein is CASSQVGSRDADTQYF.

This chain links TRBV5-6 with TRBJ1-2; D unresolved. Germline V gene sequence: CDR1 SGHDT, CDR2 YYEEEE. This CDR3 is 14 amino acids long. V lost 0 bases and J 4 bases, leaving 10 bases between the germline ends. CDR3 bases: TGTGCCAGCAGCTTGGAGAGAGGGATCTATGGCTACACCTTC. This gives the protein CASSLERGIYGYTF. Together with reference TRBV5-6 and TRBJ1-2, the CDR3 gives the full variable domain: DAGVTQSPTHLIKTRGQQVTLRCSPKSGHDTVSWYQQALGQGPQFIFQYYEEEERQRGNFPDRFSGHQFPNYSSELNVNALLLGDSALYLCASSLERGIYGYTFGSGTRLTVV.

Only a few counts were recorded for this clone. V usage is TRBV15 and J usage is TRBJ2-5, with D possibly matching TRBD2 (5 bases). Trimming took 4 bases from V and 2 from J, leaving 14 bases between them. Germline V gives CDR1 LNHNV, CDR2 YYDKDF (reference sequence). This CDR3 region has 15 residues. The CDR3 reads CATSKGESGQETQYF. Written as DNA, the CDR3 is TGTGCCACCAGCAAGGGAGAATCGGGGCAAGAGACCCAGTACTTC.

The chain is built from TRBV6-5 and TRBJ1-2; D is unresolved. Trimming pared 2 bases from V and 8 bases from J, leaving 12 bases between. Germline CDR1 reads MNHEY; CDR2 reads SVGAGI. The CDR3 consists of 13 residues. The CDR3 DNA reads TGTGCCAGCAGTTACGATAGGGAAGAAGGCTACACCTTC. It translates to CASSYDREEGYTF.

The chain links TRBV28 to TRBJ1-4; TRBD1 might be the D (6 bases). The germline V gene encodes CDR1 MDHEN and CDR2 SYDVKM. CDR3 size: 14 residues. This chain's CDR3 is CAIQAGGANEKLFF. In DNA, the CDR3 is TGTGCTATCCAAGCGGGGGGCGCAAATGAAAAACTGTTTTTT. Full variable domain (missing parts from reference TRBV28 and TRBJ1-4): DVKVTQSSRYLVKRTGEKVFLECVQDMDHENMFWYRQDPGLGLRLIYFSYDVKMKEKGDIPEGYSVSREKKERFSLILESASTNQTSMYLCAIQAGGANEKLFFGSGTQLSVL.

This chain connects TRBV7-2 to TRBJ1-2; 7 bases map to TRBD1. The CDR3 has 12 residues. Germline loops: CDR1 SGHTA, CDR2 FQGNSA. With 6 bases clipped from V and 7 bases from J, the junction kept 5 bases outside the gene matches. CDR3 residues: CASSEGAGGYTF. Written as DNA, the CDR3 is TGTGCCAGCAGTGAGGGGGCTGGTGGCTACACCTTC. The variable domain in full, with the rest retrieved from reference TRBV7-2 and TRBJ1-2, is GAGVSQSPSNKVTEKGKDVELRCDPISGHTALYWYRQSLGQGLEFLIYFQGNSAPDKSGLPSDRFSAERTGGSVSTLTIQRTQQEDSAVYLCASSEGAGGYTFGSGTRLTVV.

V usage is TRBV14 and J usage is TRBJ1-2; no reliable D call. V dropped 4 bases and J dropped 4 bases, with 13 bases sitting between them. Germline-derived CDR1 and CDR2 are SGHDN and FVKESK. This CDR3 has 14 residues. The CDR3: CASSPVGAFYGYTF. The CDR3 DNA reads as TGTGCCAGCAGCCCCGTGGGAGCCTTCTATGGCTACACCTTC. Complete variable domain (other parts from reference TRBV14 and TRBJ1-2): EAGVTQFPSHSVIEKGQTVTLRCDPISGHDNLYWYRRVMGKEIKFLLHFVKESKQDESGMPNNRFLAERTGGTYSTLKVQPAELEDSGVYFCASSPVGAFYGYTFGSGTRLTVV.

CDR3 loop: CASSPMSGGNTDTQYF. CDR3 sequence (DNA): TGTGCCAGCAGCCCCATGAGCGGGGGCAACACAGATACGCAGTATTTT. V is TRBV7-3 and J is TRBJ2-3; TRBD2 matches 8 bases. CDR1 is SGHTA, CDR2 FQGTGA, per germline. The V and J ends lost 5 bases and 2 bases, in that order; junction bases with no gene match: 9. The CDR3 has 16 amino acids.

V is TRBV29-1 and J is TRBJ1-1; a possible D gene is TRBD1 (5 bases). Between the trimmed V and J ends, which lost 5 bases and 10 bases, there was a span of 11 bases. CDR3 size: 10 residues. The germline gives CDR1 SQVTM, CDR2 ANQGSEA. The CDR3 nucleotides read TGCAGCGTTTTTCAGAGGGGAGCTTTCTTT. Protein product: CSVFQRGAFF.

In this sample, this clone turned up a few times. This chain's CDR3 is CAWSLGLGGQPQHF. The CDR3 nucleotides read TGTGCCTGGAGTCTCGGCTTGGGGGGCCAGCCCCAGCATTTT. The J gene is TRBJ1-5, the V gene TRBV30; D might be TRBD1 (6 bases). The CDR3 has 14 amino acids. Germline V gives CDR1 GTSNPN, CDR2 SVGIG (reference sequence). Trimming removed 2 bases at V and 7 bases at J, with 15 bases between.

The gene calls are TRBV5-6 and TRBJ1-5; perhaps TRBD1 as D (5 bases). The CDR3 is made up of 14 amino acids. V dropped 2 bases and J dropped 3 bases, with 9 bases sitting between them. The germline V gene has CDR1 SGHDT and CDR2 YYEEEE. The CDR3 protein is CASSFKGNNQPQHF. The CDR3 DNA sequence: TGTGCCAGCAGCTTCAAGGGGAACAATCAGCCCCAGCATTTT.

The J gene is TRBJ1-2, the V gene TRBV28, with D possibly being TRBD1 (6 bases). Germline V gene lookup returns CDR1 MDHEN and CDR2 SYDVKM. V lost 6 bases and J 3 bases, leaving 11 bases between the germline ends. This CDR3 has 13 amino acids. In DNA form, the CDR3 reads TGTGCCAGCAGACAGGGAACTTACTATGGCTACACCTTC. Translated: CASRQGTYYGYTF.

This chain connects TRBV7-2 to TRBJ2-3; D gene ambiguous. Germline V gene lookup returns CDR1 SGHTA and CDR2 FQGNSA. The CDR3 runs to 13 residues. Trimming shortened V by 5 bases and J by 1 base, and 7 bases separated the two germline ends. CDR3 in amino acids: CASSPFRTDTQYF. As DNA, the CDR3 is TGTGCCAGCAGCCCCTTTCGCACAGATACGCAGTATTTT.

The CDR3 is CASSERGTTDTQYF. The CDR3 DNA follows: TGTGCCAGCAGTGAACGTGGCACCACAGATACGCAGTATTTT. V is TRBV6-1 and J is TRBJ2-3; D unclear. The germline CDR1 and CDR2 sequences are MNHNS and SASEGT. There are 14 residues in the CDR3. Trimming took 2 bases from V and 2 from J, leaving 8 bases between them.

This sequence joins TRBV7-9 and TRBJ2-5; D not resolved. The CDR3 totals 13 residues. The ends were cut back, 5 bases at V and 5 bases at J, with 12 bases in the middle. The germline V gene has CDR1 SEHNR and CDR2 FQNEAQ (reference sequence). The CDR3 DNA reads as TGTGCCAGCAGCCCCCCTGGACGGGAGACCCAGTACTTC. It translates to CASSPPGRETQYF.

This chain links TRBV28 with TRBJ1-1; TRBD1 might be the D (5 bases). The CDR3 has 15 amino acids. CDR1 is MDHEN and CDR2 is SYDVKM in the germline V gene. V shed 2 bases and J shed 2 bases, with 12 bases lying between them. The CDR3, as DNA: TGTGCCAGCAGTTTAGGGGGAGAGGGAAACACTGAAGCTTTCTTT. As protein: CASSLGGEGNTEAFF.

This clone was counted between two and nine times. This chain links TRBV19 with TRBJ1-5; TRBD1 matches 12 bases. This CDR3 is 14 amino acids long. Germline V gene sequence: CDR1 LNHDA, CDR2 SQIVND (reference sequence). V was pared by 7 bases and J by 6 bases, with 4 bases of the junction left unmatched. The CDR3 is CASMGTGGRQPQHF. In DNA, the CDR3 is TGTGCCAGTATGGGGACAGGGGGCCGTCAGCCCCAGCATTTT.

CDR3 loop: CASSFGSSGDTQYF. The DNA of the CDR3 is TGCGCCAGCAGCTTCGGGTCATCCGGGGATACGCAGTATTTT. This sequence joins TRBV5-1 and TRBJ2-3; D gene uncertain. V was trimmed by 2 bases and J by 6 bases, leaving 13 bases between them. From germline, CDR1 is SGHRS and CDR2 YFSETQ. The CDR3 runs to 14 residues.

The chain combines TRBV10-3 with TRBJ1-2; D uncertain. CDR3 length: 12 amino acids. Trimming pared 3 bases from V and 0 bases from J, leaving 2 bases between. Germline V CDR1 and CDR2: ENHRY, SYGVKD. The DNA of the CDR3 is TGTGCCATCAGTGACACTAACTATGGCTACACCTTC. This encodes CAISDTNYGYTF.

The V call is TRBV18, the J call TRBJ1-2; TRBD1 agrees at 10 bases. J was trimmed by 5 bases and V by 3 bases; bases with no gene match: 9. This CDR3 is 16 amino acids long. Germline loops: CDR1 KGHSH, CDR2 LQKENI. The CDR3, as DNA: TGTGCCAGCTCACCGACGACAGGGGGCCGCGGATATGGCTACACCTTC. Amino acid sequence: CASSPTTGGRGYGYTF.

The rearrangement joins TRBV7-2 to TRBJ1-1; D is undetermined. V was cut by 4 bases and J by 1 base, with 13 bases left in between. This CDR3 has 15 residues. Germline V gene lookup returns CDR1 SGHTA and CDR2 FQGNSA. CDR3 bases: TGTGCCAGCAGCTGGCTATCACGGACGAACACTGAAGCTTTCTTT. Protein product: CASSWLSRTNTEAFF.

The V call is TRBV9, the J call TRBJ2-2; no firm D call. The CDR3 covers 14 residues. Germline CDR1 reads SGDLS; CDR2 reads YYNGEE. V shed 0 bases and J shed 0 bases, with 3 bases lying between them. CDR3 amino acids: CASSVAPNTGELFF. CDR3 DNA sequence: TGTGCCAGCAGCGTAGCCCCGAACACCGGGGAGCTGTTTTTT.

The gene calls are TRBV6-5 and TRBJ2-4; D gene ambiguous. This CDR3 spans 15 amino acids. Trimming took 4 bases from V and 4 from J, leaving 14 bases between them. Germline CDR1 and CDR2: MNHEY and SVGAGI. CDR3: CASSSLGSFKNIQYF. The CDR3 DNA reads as TGTGCCAGCAGTTCCCTGGGTTCTTTTAAAAACATTCAGTACTTC.

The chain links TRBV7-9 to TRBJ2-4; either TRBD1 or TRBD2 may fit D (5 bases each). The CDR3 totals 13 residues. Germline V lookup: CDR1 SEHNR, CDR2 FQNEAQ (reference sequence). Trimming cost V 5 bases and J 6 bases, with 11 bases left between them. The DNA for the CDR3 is TGTGCCAGCAGCCCGGGGACGGGAAACATTCAGTACTTC. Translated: CASSPGTGNIQYF.

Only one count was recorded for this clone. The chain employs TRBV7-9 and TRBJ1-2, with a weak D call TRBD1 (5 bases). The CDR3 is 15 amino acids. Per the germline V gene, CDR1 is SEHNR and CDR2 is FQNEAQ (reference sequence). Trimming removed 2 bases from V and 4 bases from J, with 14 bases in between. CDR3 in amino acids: CASSLRAGSGYGYTF. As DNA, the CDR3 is TGTGCCAGCAGCTTACGGGCAGGGTCGGGCTATGGCTACACCTTC.

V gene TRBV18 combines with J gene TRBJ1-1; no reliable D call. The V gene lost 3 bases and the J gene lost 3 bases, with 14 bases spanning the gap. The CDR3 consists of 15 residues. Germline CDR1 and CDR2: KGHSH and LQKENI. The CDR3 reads CASSPSGREDTEAFF. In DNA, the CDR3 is TGTGCCAGCTCACCCTCGGGTAGGGAGGACACTGAAGCTTTCTTT.

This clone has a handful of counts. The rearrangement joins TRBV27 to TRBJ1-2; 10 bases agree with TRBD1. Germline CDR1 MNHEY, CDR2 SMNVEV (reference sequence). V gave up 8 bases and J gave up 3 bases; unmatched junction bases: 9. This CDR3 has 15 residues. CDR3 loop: CASGDTDRGDYGYTF. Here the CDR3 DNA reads TGTGCCAGCGGAGATACGGACAGGGGGGACTATGGCTACACCTTC.

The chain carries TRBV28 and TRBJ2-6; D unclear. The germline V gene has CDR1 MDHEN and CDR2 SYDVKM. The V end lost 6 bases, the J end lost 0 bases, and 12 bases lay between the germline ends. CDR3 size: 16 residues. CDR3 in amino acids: CASRLDGSSGANVLTF. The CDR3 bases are TGTGCCAGCAGGCTCGACGGTAGCTCTGGGGCCAACGTCCTGACTTTC.

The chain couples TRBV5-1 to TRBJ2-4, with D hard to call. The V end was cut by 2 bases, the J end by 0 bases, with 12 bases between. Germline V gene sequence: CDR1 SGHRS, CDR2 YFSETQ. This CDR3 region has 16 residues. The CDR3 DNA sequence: TGCGCCAGCAGCTTAATGGGCGTAGAAGCCAAAAACATTCAGTACTTC. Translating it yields CASSLMGVEAKNIQYF.

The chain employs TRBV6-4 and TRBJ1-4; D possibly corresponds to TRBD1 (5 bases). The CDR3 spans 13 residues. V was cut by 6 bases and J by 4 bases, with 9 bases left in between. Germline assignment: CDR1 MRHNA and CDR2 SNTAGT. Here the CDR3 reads CASSVTVNEKLFF. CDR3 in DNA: TGTGCCAGCAGCGTGACAGTTAATGAAAAACTGTTTTTT.